This TCR beta chain was recorded in a study of T cells in Graves' hyperthyroidism and ophthalmopathy. This CDR3 contains 15 residues. Trimming took 0 bases from V and 4 from J, leaving 15 bases between them. Looked up from germline, CDR1 is DFQATT and CDR2 is SNEGSKA (reference sequence). In its sample, this clonotype was seen many times. TCR beta CDR3 regions were amplified from RNA. First-round RT-PCR of the TCR CDR3 relied on the HTBI primer set. TCRdb re-called the multiplex PCR reads with MiXCR, one entry per CDR3 protein. This sample has some 600,000 distinct CDR3 sequences; around 13% occur once, and the top ten carry under 7%.

Sequencing used blood. This sequence joins TRBV20-1 and TRBJ2-5; TRBD2 is a possible D gene (6 bases). The TCR sequence derives from a woman younger than 45 with Graves' hyperthyroidism that later progressed to Graves' ophthalmopathy. The chain's CDR3 is CSARDPGVVRETQYF. As DNA, the CDR3 is TGCAGTGCTAGAGACCCGGGAGTGGTCAGAGAGACCCAGTACTTC.